This TCR beta chain was identified during a study of CD8 T cells in Susac syndrome. RNA totalling roughly 0.5 to 1 ug underwent reverse transcription with random hexamers. One entry per CDR3 protein results from TCRdb running MiXCR on the immunoSEQ multiplex PCR reads. This repertoire shows over 130,000 distinct CDR3 sequences, roughly 94% found once; its top ten account for approximately 0.13%. This CDR3 is built from 15 residues. The V and J ends lost 4 bases and 3 bases respectively, with 16 bases between them. Germline loops: CDR1 SGHNT, CDR2 YYREEE (reference sequence). The sample consisted of CD4+ T cells from PBMCs. The TCR comes from a human donor with Susac syndrome. The rearrangement uses TRBV5-4 and TRBJ1-1; D gene uncertain. CDR3 residues: CASSPTQGRDTEAFF. The CDR3 DNA reads as TGTGCCAGCAGCCCGACACAAGGGAGAGACACTGAAGCTTTCTTT. The full variable domain, with the rest looked up from reference TRBV5-4 and TRBJ1-1, is ETGVTQSPTHLIKTRGQQVTLRCSSQSGHNTVSWYQQALGQGPQFIFQYYREEENGRGNFPPRFSGLQFPNYSSELNVNALELDDSALYLCASSPTQGRDTEAFFGQGTRLTVV.